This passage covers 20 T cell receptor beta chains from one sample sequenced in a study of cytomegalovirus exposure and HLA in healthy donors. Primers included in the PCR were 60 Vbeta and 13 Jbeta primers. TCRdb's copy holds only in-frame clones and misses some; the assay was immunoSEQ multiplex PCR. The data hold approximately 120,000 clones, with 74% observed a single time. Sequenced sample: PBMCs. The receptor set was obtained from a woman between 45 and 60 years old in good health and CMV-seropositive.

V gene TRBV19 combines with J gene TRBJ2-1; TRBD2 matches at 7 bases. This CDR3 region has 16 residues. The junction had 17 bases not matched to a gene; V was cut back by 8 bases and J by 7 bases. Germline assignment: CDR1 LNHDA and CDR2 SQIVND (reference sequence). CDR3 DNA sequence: TGTGCCAGTTCCTACGGGGCGGGGAGGGACCCTAATGAGCAGTTCTTC. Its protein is CASSYGAGRDPNEQFF.

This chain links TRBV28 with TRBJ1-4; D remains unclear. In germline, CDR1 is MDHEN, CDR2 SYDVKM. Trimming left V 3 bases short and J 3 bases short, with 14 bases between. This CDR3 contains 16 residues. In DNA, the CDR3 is TGTGCCAGCAGTTTCTGGTCCCTCGAGTCTAATGAAAAACTGTTTTTT. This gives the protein CASSFWSLESNEKLFF.

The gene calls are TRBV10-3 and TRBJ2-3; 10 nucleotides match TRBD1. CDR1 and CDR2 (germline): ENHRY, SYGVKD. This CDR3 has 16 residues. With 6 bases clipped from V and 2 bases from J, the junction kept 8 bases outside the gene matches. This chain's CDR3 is CAISAGTGEFTDTQYF. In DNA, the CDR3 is TGTGCCATCAGCGCCGGGACAGGGGAGTTCACAGATACGCAGTATTTT.

The CDR3 nucleotides are TGTGCCAGCAGTCAGGACAGGGCGGTAACTAATGAAAAACTGTTTTTT. Its protein is CASSQDRAVTNEKLFF. This chain uses TRBV27 with TRBJ1-4; TRBD1 matches 8 bases. The CDR3 loop spans 16 amino acids. Germline V gene lookup returns CDR1 MNHEY and CDR2 SMNVEV (reference sequence). The V and J ends lost 5 bases and 1 base, in that order; junction bases with no gene match: 6.

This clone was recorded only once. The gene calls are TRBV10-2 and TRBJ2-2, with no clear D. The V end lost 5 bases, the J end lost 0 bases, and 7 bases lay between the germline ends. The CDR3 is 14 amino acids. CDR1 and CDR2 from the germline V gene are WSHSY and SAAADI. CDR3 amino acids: CASSHDTNTGELFF. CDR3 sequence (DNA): TGCGCCAGCAGTCACGACACGAACACCGGGGAGCTGTTTTTT.

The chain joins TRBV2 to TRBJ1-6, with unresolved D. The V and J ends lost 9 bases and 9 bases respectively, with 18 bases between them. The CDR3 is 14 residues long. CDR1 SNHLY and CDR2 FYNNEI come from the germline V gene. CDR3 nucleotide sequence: TGTGCCAGACAAACTAGTGGAGGGCCTTCACCCCTCCACTTT. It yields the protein CARQTSGGPSPLHF.

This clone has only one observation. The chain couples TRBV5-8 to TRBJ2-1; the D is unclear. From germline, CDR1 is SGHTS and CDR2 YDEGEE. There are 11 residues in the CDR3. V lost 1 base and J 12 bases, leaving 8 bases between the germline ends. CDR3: CASSLSTSQFF. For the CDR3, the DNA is TGTGCCAGCAGCTTGTCTACGTCGCAGTTCTTC.

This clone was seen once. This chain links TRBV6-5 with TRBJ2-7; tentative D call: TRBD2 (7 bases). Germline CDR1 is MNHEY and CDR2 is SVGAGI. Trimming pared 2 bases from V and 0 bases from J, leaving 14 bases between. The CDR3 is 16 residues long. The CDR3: CASSYKGGPSSYEQYF. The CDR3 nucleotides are TGTGCCAGCAGTTACAAGGGGGGGCCCAGCTCCTACGAGCAGTACTTC.

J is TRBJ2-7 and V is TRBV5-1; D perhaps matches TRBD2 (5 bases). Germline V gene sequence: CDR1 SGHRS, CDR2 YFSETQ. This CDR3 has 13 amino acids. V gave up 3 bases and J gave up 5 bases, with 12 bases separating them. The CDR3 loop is CASSSTTGNEQYF. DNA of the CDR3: TGCGCCAGCAGCTCTACAACCGGGAACGAGCAGTACTTC.

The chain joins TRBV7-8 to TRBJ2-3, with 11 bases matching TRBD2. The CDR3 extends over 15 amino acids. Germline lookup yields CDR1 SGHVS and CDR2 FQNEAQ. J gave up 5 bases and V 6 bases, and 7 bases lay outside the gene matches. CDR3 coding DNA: TGTGCCAGCAGTAACATAGCGGGGGGGCAAGATACGCAGTATTTT. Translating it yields CASSNIAGGQDTQYF. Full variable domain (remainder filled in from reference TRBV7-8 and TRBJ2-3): GAGVSQSPRYKVAKRGQDVALRCDPISGHVSLFWYQQALGQGPEFLTYFQNEAQLDKSGLPSDRFFAERPEGSVSTLKIQRTQQEDSAVYLCASSNIAGGQDTQYFGPGTRLTVL.

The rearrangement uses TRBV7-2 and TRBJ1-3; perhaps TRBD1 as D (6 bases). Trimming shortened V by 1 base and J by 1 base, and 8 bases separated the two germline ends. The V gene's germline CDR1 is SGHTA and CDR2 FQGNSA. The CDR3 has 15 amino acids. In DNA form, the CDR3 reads TGTGCCAGCAGCTTAGTCAGGGGATCTGGAAACACCATATATTTT. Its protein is CASSLVRGSGNTIYF.

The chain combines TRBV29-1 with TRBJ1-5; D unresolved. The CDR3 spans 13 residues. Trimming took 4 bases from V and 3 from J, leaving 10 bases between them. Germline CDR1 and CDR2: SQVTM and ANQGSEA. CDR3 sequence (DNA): TGCAGCGTTGGGTGGCAGATCAATCAGCCCCAGCATTTT. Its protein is CSVGWQINQPQHF.

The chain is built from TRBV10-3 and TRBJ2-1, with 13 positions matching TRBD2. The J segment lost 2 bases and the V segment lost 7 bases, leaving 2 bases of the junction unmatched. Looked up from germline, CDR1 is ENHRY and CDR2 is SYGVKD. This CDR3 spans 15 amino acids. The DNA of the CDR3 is TGTGCCATCAAAACTAGCGGGGGGGCCTACAATGAGCAGTTCTTC. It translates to CAIKTSGGAYNEQFF.

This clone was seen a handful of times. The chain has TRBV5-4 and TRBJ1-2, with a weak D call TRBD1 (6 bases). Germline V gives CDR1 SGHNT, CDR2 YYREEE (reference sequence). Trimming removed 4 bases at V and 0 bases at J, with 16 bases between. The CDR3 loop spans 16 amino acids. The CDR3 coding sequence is TGTGCCAGCAGCCCGGGGGGCCACATAGCTAACTATGGCTACACCTTC. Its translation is CASSPGGHIANYGYTF.

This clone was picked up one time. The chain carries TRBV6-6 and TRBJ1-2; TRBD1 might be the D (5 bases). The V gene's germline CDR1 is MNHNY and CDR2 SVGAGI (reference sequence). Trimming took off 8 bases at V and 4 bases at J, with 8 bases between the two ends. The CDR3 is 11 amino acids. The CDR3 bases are TGTGCCAGCCGGGACTTCTATGGCTACACCTTC. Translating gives CASRDFYGYTF.

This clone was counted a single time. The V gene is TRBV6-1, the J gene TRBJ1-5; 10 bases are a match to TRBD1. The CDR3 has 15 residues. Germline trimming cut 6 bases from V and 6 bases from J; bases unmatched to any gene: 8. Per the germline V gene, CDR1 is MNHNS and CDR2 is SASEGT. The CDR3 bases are TGTGCCAGCAGACAAGACAGGGGGCTTAGTCAGCCCCAGCATTTT. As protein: CASRQDRGLSQPQHF.

DNA of the CDR3: TGCGCCAGCAGCCTTGGACAGGCGGCACTTTGGGCAACTAATGAAAAACTGTTTTTT. It yields the protein CASSLGQAALWATNEKLFF. V usage is TRBV5-1 and J usage is TRBJ1-4; 7 bases map to TRBD1. V gave up 4 bases and J gave up 0 bases; unmatched junction bases: 15. Germline V CDR1 and CDR2: SGHRS, YFSETQ. The CDR3 runs 19 residues.

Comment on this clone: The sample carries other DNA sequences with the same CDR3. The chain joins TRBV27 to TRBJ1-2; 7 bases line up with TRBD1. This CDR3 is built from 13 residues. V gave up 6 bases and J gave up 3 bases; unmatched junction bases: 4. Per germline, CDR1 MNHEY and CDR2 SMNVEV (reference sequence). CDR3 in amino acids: CASSLQGDYGYTF. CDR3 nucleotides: TGTGCCAGCAGCCTTCAGGGGGACTATGGCTACACCTTC.

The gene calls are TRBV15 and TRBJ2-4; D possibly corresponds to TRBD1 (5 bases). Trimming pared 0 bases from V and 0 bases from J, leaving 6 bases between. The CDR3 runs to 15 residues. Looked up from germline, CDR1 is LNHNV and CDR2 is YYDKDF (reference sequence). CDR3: CATSRDQGAKNIQYF. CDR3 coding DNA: TGTGCCACCAGCAGAGATCAGGGAGCCAAAAACATTCAGTACTTC.

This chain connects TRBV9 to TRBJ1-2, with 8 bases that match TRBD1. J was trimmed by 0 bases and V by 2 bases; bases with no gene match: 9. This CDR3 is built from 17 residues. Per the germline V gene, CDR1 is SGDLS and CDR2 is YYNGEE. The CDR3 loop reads CASSVSIRTGTNYGYTF. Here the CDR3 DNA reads TGTGCCAGCAGCGTTTCGATCAGGACAGGGACTAACTATGGCTACACCTTC.